This T cell receptor (beta chain) is drawn from a study of T cell repertoires in cytomegalovirus infection (dated by TCRdb to between 2018 and 2021). A note on the overall study: Donor HLA type was relevant to the analysis, because carriage of CMV infection together with the matching HLA type was indicated by public TCR beta signatures. Points the paper makes about the study in general: In the ex vivo response, HLA-C-restricted CMV-specific TCR beta clonotypes were dominant, and in two of eight donors the single most frequent clonotype came from this HLA-C-restricted group. In both this cohort and an independent roughly 360-donor cohort, the cumulative frequency of public TCR beta family members distinguished carriers of CMV infection plus the relevant HLA type.

These reads were obtained on an Illumina HiSeq 1500. The public reads were reprocessed in TCRdb via fastp at Q25 and MiXCR, keeping in-frame beta chains. Entries are consolidated by CDR3 protein sequence, retaining the most common genes and DNA. This sample lists more than 400,000 distinct CDR3 sequences; around 27% were detected once. The top ten hold 13% of the sample. The germline V gene (reference sequence) gives CDR1 as DFQATT and CDR2 as SNEGSKA. Trimming takes 6 bases from V and 7 bases from J, and the germline ends sit 22 bases apart. The CDR3, from cysteine to phenylalanine, totals 15 residues. CDR3 DNA is the only sequence kept; it has 45 bases, read in frame from the first base. A note on this clonotype: Its cognate antigen has yet to be identified. No base qualities exist here, and no much larger clone lies one base off it.

Sequencing used PBMCs. In this chain, TRBV20-1 is recombined with TRBJ2-1; TRBD2 might be the D gene, on 9 matching bases. The source is a human donor in good health (CMV status not recorded). Some clones in this sample may be carry-over from other donors' samples. DNA sequence: TGCAGTGCCCCAGGGGGCGGGAGGGCCGGGAATGAGCAGTTCTTC. Its translation is CSAPGGGRAGNEQFF.